Listed here are 27 T cell receptor beta chains from one sample, sequenced in a study of T cell changes during pregnancy in multiple sclerosis. Libraries were prepared by immunoSEQ multiplex PCR; TCRdb keeps only in-frame clonotypes and omits some of them. This table has around 55,000 clones, just under 90% appearing once. The source material was CD4+ T cells from peripheral blood mononuclear cells, sampled in the first trimester of pregnancy. The source is a female donor with multiple sclerosis, enrolled in a pregnancy study.

The CDR3 sequence: CASSLGRGPADEQYF. CDR3 in DNA: TGTGCCAGCAGCTTAGGGAGGGGGCCAGCGGACGAGCAGTACTTC. This sequence joins TRBV7-2 and TRBJ2-7; weak D call: TRBD1 (7 bases). CDR1 SGHTA and CDR2 FQGNSA come from the germline V gene. The CDR3 consists of 15 residues. V was cut by 1 base and J by 5 bases, with 15 bases left in between. The full variable domain, its missing parts supplied by reference TRBV7-2 and TRBJ2-7, is GAGVSQSPSNKVTEKGKDVELRCDPISGHTALYWYRQSLGQGLEFLIYFQGNSAPDKSGLPSDRFSAERTGGSVSTLTIQRTQQEDSAVYLCASSLGRGPADEQYFGPGTRLTVT.

V usage is TRBV6-1 and J usage is TRBJ1-2; 7 bases are a match to TRBD1. The J segment lost 2 bases and the V segment lost 5 bases, leaving 5 bases of the junction unmatched. CDR3 length: 14 residues. CDR1 MNHNS and CDR2 SASEGT come from the germline V gene. CDR3 in DNA: TGTGCCAGCAGTTCTTACAGGGGAAACTATGGCTACACCTTC. Amino acids: CASSSYRGNYGYTF.

The chain employs TRBV27 and TRBJ2-1, with TRBD1 as a possible D gene (6 bases). With 2 bases removed from V and 9 bases from J, the gap between germline ends came to 17 bases. Germline V gene data show CDR1 as MNHEY and CDR2 as SMNVEV (reference sequence). The CDR3 covers 15 residues. This CDR3 reads CASSLRGTLAAEQFF. The CDR3 DNA reads as TGTGCCAGCAGTTTAAGGGGGACCCTGGCGGCTGAGCAGTTCTTC.

The chain employs TRBV5-1 and TRBJ2-1; 11 bases line up with TRBD2. CDR3 length equals 17 residues. The junction had 7 bases not matched to a gene; V was cut back by 0 bases and J by 5 bases. Germline-derived CDR1 and CDR2 are SGHRS and YFSETQ. The CDR3 sequence: CASSLAMGLAAHNEQFF. The CDR3 DNA follows: TGCGCCAGCAGCTTGGCCATGGGACTAGCGGCCCACAATGAGCAGTTCTTC.

The chain has TRBV15 and TRBJ1-2, with TRBD1 matching 8 bases. Germline CDR1 and CDR2: LNHNV and YYDKDF (reference sequence). With V trimmed by 1 base and J by 5 bases, 3 bases remained unmatched. This CDR3 region has 14 residues. The CDR3 spells CATSRGDRGYGYTF. CDR3 nucleotides: TGTGCCACCAGCAGAGGAGACAGGGGATATGGCTACACCTTC. Drawing the rest from reference TRBV15 and TRBJ1-2, the complete variable domain is DAMVIQNPRYQVTQFGKPVTLSCSQTLNHNVMYWYQQKSSQAPKLLFHYYDKDFNNEADTPDNFQSRRPNTSFCFLDIRSPGLGDTAMYLCATSRGDRGYGYTFGSGTRLTVV.

J is TRBJ2-7 and V is TRBV7-2; TRBD2 matches at 12 bases. The germline V gene encodes CDR1 SGHTA and CDR2 FQGNSA. V gave up 7 bases and J gave up 4 bases; unmatched junction bases: 8. There are 15 residues in the CDR3. CDR3 in DNA: TGTGCCAGCACCAGGACTAGCGGGGAGAATTACGAGCAGTACTTC. It translates to CASTRTSGENYEQYF.

The chain uses TRBV5-1 and TRBJ1-4; 9 bases fit TRBD1. Germline V gives CDR1 SGHRS, CDR2 YFSETQ. The length of the CDR3 is 16 residues. V lost 2 bases and J lost 3; bases outside the gene matches: 5. The CDR3 bases are TGCGCCAGCAGCTTTTCCCGACAGGGGGCTAATGAAAAACTGTTTTTT. Its protein product is CASSFSRQGANEKLFF.

A word on this clone: The junction does not match germline at one end; this may be a read error. The rearrangement uses TRBV5-1 and TRBJ2-1; 7 bases fit TRBD1. Germline lookup yields CDR1 SGHRS and CDR2 YFSETQ. The CDR3 has 13 residues. CDR3 DNA: TGCGCCAGCAGCTTGACTCAACCTAAGAGGGGGCTCTTC. Protein: CASSLTQPKRGLF.

The chain is built from TRBV10-3 and TRBJ1-5; D uncertain. The CDR3 length is 17 residues. Between the trimmed V and J ends, which lost 0 bases and 5 bases, there was a span of 17 bases. Germline V lookup: CDR1 ENHRY, CDR2 SYGVKD. In DNA, the CDR3 is TGTGCCATCAGTGAGTCGAGGTTGGGAGGGTTACATCAGCCCCAGCATTTT. Protein sequence: CAISESRLGGLHQPQHF.

The J gene is TRBJ2-4, the V gene TRBV5-4; D is perhaps TRBD2 (5 bases). This CDR3 contains 14 residues. Germline V CDR1 and CDR2: SGHNT, YYREEE (reference sequence). The V and J ends lost 4 bases and 4 bases respectively, with 12 bases between them. CDR3 in DNA: TGTGCCAGCAGCCTCGTGGGCGGGAAAAACATTCAGTACTTC. This sequence encodes CASSLVGGKNIQYF.

This clone was recorded once. The rearrangement links TRBV5-1 to TRBJ2-7; D is perhaps TRBD2 (6 bases). Trimming removed 4 bases from V and 2 bases from J, with 16 bases in between. The CDR3 runs 15 residues. Looked up from germline, CDR1 is SGHRS and CDR2 is YFSETQ. The CDR3 DNA is TGCGCCAGCAGCCAGGCGTCGGGGGTTGCCTACGAGCAGTACTTC. The encoded protein is CASSQASGVAYEQYF. Full variable domain (missing parts from reference TRBV5-1 and TRBJ2-7): KAGVTQTPRYLIKTRGQQVTLSCSPISGHRSVSWYQQTPGQGLQFLFEYFSETQRNKGNFPGRFSGRQFSNSRSEMNVSTLELGDSALYLCASSQASGVAYEQYFGPGTRLTVT.

This chain uses TRBV9 with TRBJ2-1, with D perhaps TRBD2 (5 bases). This CDR3 has 16 residues. V was pared by 2 bases and J by 7 bases, with 19 bases between. Germline lookup yields CDR1 SGDLS and CDR2 YYNGEE. The DNA of the CDR3 is TGTGCCAGCAGCGTTGACCCAAGCGGAGGTAGGAATGAGCAGTTCTTC. Amino acid sequence: CASSVDPSGGRNEQFF.

The chain links TRBV19 to TRBJ1-4; a weak D match, TRBD1 (5 bases). Germline CDR1 LNHDA, CDR2 SQIVND (reference sequence). Trimming shortened V by 9 bases and J by 4 bases, and 18 bases separated the two germline ends. The CDR3 has 15 amino acids. This CDR3 reads CARGTIGANNEKLFF. The CDR3 DNA reads as TGTGCCAGGGGTACAATAGGGGCAAATAATGAAAAACTGTTTTTT.

The chain couples TRBV19 to TRBJ1-5; the D is unclear. The CDR3 covers 15 residues. CDR1 LNHDA and CDR2 SQIVND come from the germline V gene (reference sequence). Trimming shortened V by 4 bases and J by 3 bases, and 13 bases separated the two germline ends. The CDR3: CASSTTPLPNQPQHF. Here the CDR3 DNA reads TGTGCCAGTAGTACCACACCGCTTCCCAATCAGCCCCAGCATTTT.

This chain connects TRBV7-8 to TRBJ2-5; 11 bases match TRBD2. The germline V gene has CDR1 SGHVS and CDR2 FQNEAQ. This CDR3 comprises 13 residues. V was pared by 8 bases and J by 5 bases, with 4 bases of the junction left unmatched. CDR3 sequence: CASGLAGGETQYF. CDR3 sequence (DNA): TGTGCCAGCGGGCTAGCGGGAGGCGAGACCCAGTACTTC.

The chain combines TRBV4-3 with TRBJ1-2, with TRBD1 identical over 7 bases. CDR1 is LGHNA, CDR2 YSLEER, per germline. Trimming removed 0 bases from V and 2 bases from J; junction bases left unmatched: 3. This CDR3 contains 15 residues. The CDR3 is CASSQDWDSNYGYTF. The CDR3 DNA follows: TGCGCCAGCAGCCAAGATTGGGACAGCAACTATGGCTACACCTTC.

This chain links TRBV4-3 with TRBJ2-3, with 9 bases that match TRBD2. There are 16 residues in the CDR3. Germline V gives CDR1 LGHNA, CDR2 YSLEER. The junction had 7 bases not matched to a gene; V was cut back by 0 bases and J by 6 bases. Here the CDR3 reads CASSQEFGGGADTQYF. The CDR3 nucleotides read TGCGCCAGCAGCCAAGAATTCGGCGGGGGGGCCGATACGCAGTATTTT.

This chain joins TRBV28 and TRBJ1-4; TRBD1 aligns across 9 bases. This CDR3 has 17 residues. V was pared by 4 bases and J by 7 bases, with 13 bases of the junction left unmatched. The germline V gene encodes CDR1 MDHEN and CDR2 SYDVKM. Here the CDR3 reads CASSSLTGGRPTEKLFF. CDR3 bases: TGTGCCAGCAGTTCCCTAACAGGGGGCAGGCCTACTGAAAAACTGTTTTTT.

This chain uses TRBV7-2 with TRBJ1-4; 7 bases agree with TRBD1. The CDR3 is made up of 17 amino acids. V shed 3 bases, J shed 7 bases, and the junction held 14 bases outside the gene matches. Germline lookup yields CDR1 SGHTA and CDR2 FQGNSA. The CDR3 DNA is TGTGCCAGCAGCTTCCATAATAGACAGGGCTTCGTTGAAAAACTGTTTTTT. Translation: CASSFHNRQGFVEKLFF.

J is TRBJ2-3 and V is TRBV10-3, with D possibly TRBD1 on 5 matching bases. CDR1 and CDR2 (germline): ENHRY, SYGVKD. Trimming cost V 4 bases and J 4 bases, with 15 bases left between them. CDR3 size: 15 residues. The CDR3 region has the DNA TGTGCCATCAGTGGGGGCAGGCAATCGGCAGATACGCAGTATTTT. Residues: CAISGGRQSADTQYF.

The J gene is TRBJ1-6, the V gene TRBV5-6; D gene ambiguous. CDR3 length: 15 residues. The V and J ends lost 2 bases and 6 bases respectively, with 12 bases between them. Per the germline V gene, CDR1 is SGHDT and CDR2 is YYEEEE. This CDR3 is CASSLPGDLNSPLHF. The CDR3 nucleotides read TGTGCCAGCAGCTTACCGGGAGACCTTAATTCACCCCTCCACTTT.

This chain joins TRBV7-8 and TRBJ1-1, with TRBD1 as a possible D gene (5 bases). V was trimmed by 3 bases and J by 5 bases, leaving 19 bases between them. Germline lookup yields CDR1 SGHVS and CDR2 FQNEAQ. The length of the CDR3 is 16 residues. The CDR3 reads CASSLVGGGAWTEAFF. DNA for the CDR3: TGTGCCAGCAGCTTGGTCGGGGGAGGTGCGTGGACTGAAGCTTTCTTT. The whole variable domain, remainder taken from reference TRBV7-8 and TRBJ1-1, is GAGVSQSPRYKVAKRGQDVALRCDPISGHVSLFWYQQALGQGPEFLTYFQNEAQLDKSGLPSDRFFAERPEGSVSTLKIQRTQQEDSAVYLCASSLVGGGAWTEAFFGQGTRLTVV.

This clone was found a few times. The rearrangement uses TRBV2 and TRBJ2-7; 7 bases are a match to TRBD2. The CDR3 extends over 13 amino acids. After removal of 6 bases from V and 5 bases from J, the junction contained 7 bases not matched to a gene. Germline V CDR1 and CDR2: SNHLY, FYNNEI. This CDR3 reads CASRGGVGNEQYF. In DNA form, the CDR3 reads TGTGCCAGCAGGGGAGGGGTGGGAAACGAGCAGTACTTC.

The chain couples TRBV2 to TRBJ2-7, with D hard to call. V was cut by 6 bases and J by 1 base, with 22 bases left in between. Germline V gives CDR1 SNHLY, CDR2 FYNNEI. The CDR3 is made up of 17 amino acids. CDR3 loop: CASRPRNARLRSYEQYF. The CDR3 DNA follows: TGTGCCAGCAGGCCGCGAAACGCAAGACTGAGATCCTACGAGCAGTACTTC.

This rearrangement joins TRBV28 to TRBJ1-1; D is unclear. There are 12 residues in the CDR3. V lost 5 bases to trimming and J lost 3 bases, with 7 bases between them. Germline values: CDR1 MDHEN, CDR2 SYDVKM. Here the CDR3 reads CASSEPYTEAFF. In DNA, the CDR3 is TGTGCCAGCAGTGAGCCGTACACTGAAGCTTTCTTT.

The J gene is TRBJ1-6, the V gene TRBV28; maybe TRBD1 (6 bases). Germline V gene lookup returns CDR1 MDHEN and CDR2 SYDVKM. The CDR3 length is 15 residues. The ends were cut back, 3 bases at V and 7 bases at J, with 13 bases in the middle. This CDR3 is CASSFTSGQNSPLHF. CDR3 bases: TGTGCCAGCAGTTTCACCTCCGGACAGAATTCACCCCTCCACTTT.

This sequence joins TRBV5-1 and TRBJ2-7; the match to TRBD2 covers 7 bases. Germline CDR1 SGHRS, CDR2 YFSETQ. This CDR3 comprises 16 residues. J gave up 1 base and V 3 bases, and 10 bases lay outside the gene matches. CDR3 amino acids: CASSSSTGGGSYEQYF. CDR3 in DNA: TGCGCCAGCAGCTCGTCCACCGGCGGGGGTTCCTACGAGCAGTACTTC.